These 24 T cell receptor beta chains were all obtained from the same sample, sequenced in a study of Ad26.COV2.S vaccination and SARS-CoV-2 variants. Here immunoSEQ multiplex PCR was the method, and the copy in TCRdb shows in-frame clones only, minus some. The top ten hold around 1.9% of the sample, which has more than 300,000 clones, approximately 86% seen once. The treatment denotes: about 20 received Ad26.COV2.S at low or high dose, single or two shots; 5 received placebo; per-sample allocation not given. Sampling took place 63 days after the first vaccine or placebo injection. Material: peripheral blood, obtained in a trial of Ad26.COV2.S vaccine versus placebo. The receptors shown here come from a person between 18 and 65 years old who received the Ad26.COV2.S COVID-19 vaccine or a placebo.

This chain uses TRBV2 with TRBJ1-5; 9 nucleotides align to TRBD1. V lost 9 bases, J lost 1 base, and 10 bases stayed unmatched. The CDR3 totals 16 residues. Germline V gives CDR1 SNHLY, CDR2 FYNNEI. The CDR3 coding sequence is TGTGCCAGTGGGGGACAGGGCCGAGGAAGCAATCAGCCCCAGCATTTT. As protein: CASGGQGRGSNQPQHF.

In regard to this clone: The junction shows a germline mismatch at one end, possibly a read error. This chain connects TRBV4-2 to TRBJ2-5; D unclear. This CDR3 has 11 residues. CDR1 is LGHNA and CDR2 is YNFKEQ in the germline V gene. The CDR3 spells CASSEEETQYF. The DNA of the CDR3 is TGTGCCAGCAGCGAAGAAGAGACCCAGTACTTC.

V is TRBV2 and J is TRBJ1-1, with 7 bases lining up with TRBD1. The length of the CDR3 is 14 residues. Germline V gene data show CDR1 as SNHLY and CDR2 as FYNNEI. Germline trimming cut 5 bases from V and 3 bases from J; bases unmatched to any gene: 6. The DNA of the CDR3 is TGTGCCAGCAGTCCTCGACAGGGATACACTGAAGCTTTCTTT. It specifies CASSPRQGYTEAFF.

V gene TRBV7-9 combines with J gene TRBJ1-3; 9 positions agree with TRBD1. The CDR3 is made up of 15 amino acids. V gave up 5 bases and J gave up 6 bases; unmatched junction bases: 8. The germline CDR1 and CDR2 sequences are SEHNR and FQNEAQ (reference sequence). In nucleotides, the CDR3 is TGTGCCAGCAGCCCCTACCGGACAGGGGAAAACACCATATATTTT. This translates into CASSPYRTGENTIYF.

The chain combines TRBV6-1 with TRBJ2-1; D not resolved. This CDR3 is 14 amino acids long. Germline-derived CDR1 and CDR2 are MNHNS and SASEGT. Trimming stripped 1 base from V and 6 bases from J, with 10 bases between. CDR3 DNA: TGTGCCAGCAGTGAAGACCCCAGGCCCAATGAGCAGTTCTTC. Translated: CASSEDPRPNEQFF.

This clone was detected once. The rearrangement uses TRBV5-1 and TRBJ1-4; the D is unclear. The germline CDR1 and CDR2 sequences are SGHRS and YFSETQ. This CDR3 is built from 16 residues. V gave up 0 bases and J gave up 5 bases, with 14 bases separating them. In nucleotides, the CDR3 is TGCGCCAGCAGCTTGGGAGGCAGGACTGTGAATGAAAAACTGTTTTTT. As protein: CASSLGGRTVNEKLFF.

The chain links TRBV6-5 to TRBJ1-2; D unresolved. The CDR3 is made up of 14 amino acids. CDR1 is MNHEY, CDR2 SVGAGI, per germline. The V end was cut by 6 bases, the J end by 5 bases, with 16 bases between. CDR3 region: CASSPEHSTYGYTF. The CDR3 region has the DNA TGTGCCAGCAGCCCGGAACACTCAACTTATGGCTACACCTTC.

The chain employs TRBV3-1 (or the pseudogene TRBV3-2) and TRBJ1-2; D gene uncertain. Per germline, CDR1 LGHDT and CDR2 YNNKEL (reference sequence). The V gene lost 1 base and the J gene lost 5 bases, with 8 bases spanning the gap. The CDR3 runs 13 residues. The DNA for the CDR3 is TGTGCCAGCAGCCAAGCGTCTCTTTATGGCTACACCTTC. Translation: CASSQASLYGYTF.

This sequence joins TRBV5-4 and TRBJ2-7; TRBD1 matches at 7 bases. This CDR3 comprises 15 residues. Looked up from germline, CDR1 is SGHNT and CDR2 is YYREEE (reference sequence). Trimming took 1 base from V and 4 from J; bases not matched to a gene: 8. CDR3 sequence: CASSLTGAGGYEQYF. CDR3 bases: TGTGCCAGCAGCTTGACGGGCGCAGGGGGTTACGAGCAGTACTTC. Together with reference TRBV5-4 and TRBJ2-7, the CDR3 gives the full variable domain: ETGVTQSPTHLIKTRGQQVTLRCSSQSGHNTVSWYQQALGQGPQFIFQYYREEENGRGNFPPRFSGLQFPNYSSELNVNALELDDSALYLCASSLTGAGGYEQYFGPGTRLTVT.

The CDR3 loop reads CASSLQAANAYEQYF. The CDR3 region has the DNA TGCGCCAGCAGCTTACAAGCCGCAAATGCCTACGAGCAGTACTTC. This chain connects TRBV5-1 to TRBJ2-7; D unresolved. CDR1 is SGHRS, CDR2 YFSETQ, per germline. Trimming took off 2 bases at V and 2 bases at J, with 14 bases between the two ends. The CDR3 has 15 residues.

This chain links TRBV19 with TRBJ1-2; maybe TRBD1 (5 bases). Trimming cost V 0 bases and J 7 bases, with 12 bases left between them. The V gene's germline CDR1 is LNHDA and CDR2 SQIVND (reference sequence). The CDR3 loop spans 14 amino acids. CDR3 sequence (DNA): TGTGCCAGTAGTATAGAAACGGGGACCGGTGGCTACACCTTC. It yields the protein CASSIETGTGGYTF.

The rearrangement uses TRBV5-1 and TRBJ2-1; 7 nucleotides agree with TRBD2. CDR1 SGHRS and CDR2 YFSETQ come from the germline V gene. The V gene end was trimmed by 4 bases and the J gene end by 8 bases; junction bases not matched to a gene: 9. This CDR3 has 14 residues. For the CDR3, the DNA is TGCGCCAGCAGCGCGCGGGGGTCAAAGGATGAGCAGTTCTTC. Encoded protein: CASSARGSKDEQFF.

The chain combines TRBV15 with TRBJ1-2; D not certain. CDR3 length: 15 residues. Germline V gene data show CDR1 as LNHNV and CDR2 as YYDKDF (reference sequence). Trimming pared 1 base from V and 8 bases from J, leaving 17 bases between. The CDR3 protein is CATSRAESGLGGYTF. The CDR3 DNA is TGTGCCACCAGCAGAGCGGAGTCAGGCCTGGGAGGCTACACCTTC.

This rearrangement joins TRBV7-9 to TRBJ1-4; D uncertain. With 2 bases removed from V and 0 bases from J, the gap between germline ends came to 4 bases. This CDR3 has 14 residues. Germline assignment: CDR1 SEHNR and CDR2 FQNEAQ (reference sequence). This chain's CDR3 is CASSLTATNEKLFF. The CDR3 DNA follows: TGTGCCAGCAGCTTAACAGCAACTAATGAAAAACTGTTTTTT.

The J gene is TRBJ2-1, the V gene TRBV5-8; 13 bases agree with TRBD2. The CDR3 consists of 18 residues. Germline lookup yields CDR1 SGHTS and CDR2 YDEGEE. V trimming: 3 bases; J trimming: 9 bases; junction bases outside the gene matches: 15. The CDR3 loop is CASSSTSGGAGLDGEQFF. Written as DNA, the CDR3 is TGTGCCAGCAGCTCCACTAGCGGGGGGGCCGGTTTGGATGGTGAGCAGTTCTTC. The variable domain in full, with the rest retrieved from reference TRBV5-8 and TRBJ2-1, is EAGVTQSPTHLIKTRGQQATLRCSPISGHTSVYWYQQALGLGLQFLLWYDEGEERNRGNFPPRFSGRQFPNYSSELNVNALELEDSALYLCASSSTSGGAGLDGEQFFGPGTRLTVL.

This CDR3 is CASSYSAEDTQYF. The CDR3 DNA reads TGTGCCAGCAGTTACTCGGCTGAGGATACGCAGTATTTT. The chain uses TRBV6-2 or TRBV6-3 and TRBJ2-3; D uncertain. Germline V gives CDR1 MNHEY, CDR2 SVGEGT. This CDR3 has 13 amino acids. V was pared by 0 bases and J by 6 bases, with 7 bases between.

As to this clone: Other nucleotide sequences from this sample produce the same CDR3. This chain uses TRBV7-2 with TRBJ1-5, with D maybe TRBD1 (5 bases). Trimming removed 3 bases from V and 4 bases from J, with 7 bases in between. Germline V gives CDR1 SGHTA, CDR2 FQGNSA. The CDR3 runs to 13 residues. This CDR3 reads CASSFQGNQPQHF. The CDR3 DNA is TGTGCCAGCAGCTTCCAGGGTAATCAGCCCCAGCATTTT.

With regard to this clone: The limits of the CDR3 on the DNA are not certain, so only TCRdb's listed CDR3 is given. The gene calls are TRBV6-5 and TRBJ1-5. Germline V gene sequence: CDR1 MNHEY, CDR2 SVGAGI. Including both end residues, the CDR3 is 13 amino acids long. The CDR3 loop is CASTSDGYQPQHF.

V usage is TRBV2 and J usage is TRBJ2-7; D uncertain. The germline gives CDR1 SNHLY, CDR2 FYNNEI. Trimming pared 1 base from V and 3 bases from J, leaving 7 bases between. The CDR3 consists of 13 residues. The CDR3 region is CASSEGTRYEQYF. DNA for the CDR3: TGTGCCAGCAGTGAAGGGACCCGCTACGAGCAGTACTTC.

V and J are TRBV3-1 (or the pseudogene TRBV3-2) and TRBJ2-3; D could derive from TRBD1 or TRBD2 (5 bases each). Looked up from germline, CDR1 is LGHDT and CDR2 is YNNKEL (reference sequence). Trimming pared 4 bases from V and 2 bases from J, leaving 19 bases between. The CDR3 extends over 17 amino acids. CDR3 nucleotides: TGTGCCAGCAGCCCGGCCCGTCTCTGGGGGAACACAGATACGCAGTATTTT. Encoded protein: CASSPARLWGNTDTQYF.

The chain has TRBV18 and TRBJ2-1, with 13 bases identical to TRBD2. This CDR3 is 17 amino acids long. CDR1 and CDR2 from the germline V gene are KGHSH and LQKENI. After removal of 2 bases from V and 7 bases from J, the junction contained 8 bases not matched to a gene. The CDR3 sequence is CASSPTTLAGGPNEQFF. The CDR3 DNA sequence: TGTGCCAGCTCACCAACTACACTAGCGGGGGGGCCAAATGAGCAGTTCTTC.

The rearrangement links TRBV30 to TRBJ1-2; D gene uncertain. The CDR3 is made up of 13 amino acids. V was trimmed by 2 bases and J by 2 bases, leaving 9 bases between them. The germline CDR1 and CDR2 sequences are GTSNPN and SVGIG (reference sequence). CDR3 sequence reads: CAWSPDMNYGYTF. The CDR3 bases are TGTGCCTGGAGTCCCGATATGAACTATGGCTACACCTTC.

The chain combines TRBV6-5 with TRBJ1-1, with D perhaps TRBD1 (6 bases). V lost 5 bases and J 5 bases, leaving 12 bases between the germline ends. The CDR3 is made up of 13 amino acids. CDR1 and CDR2 (germline): MNHEY, SVGAGI. DNA for the CDR3: TGTGCCAGCAGTCGAGCCACAGGGACTGAAGCTTTCTTT. It yields the protein CASSRATGTEAFF.

This clone showed up just once. This chain's CDR3 is CASSPRWGIGPSGANVLTF. The CDR3 DNA reads as TGTGCCAGCAGCCCACGATGGGGAATTGGCCCGTCTGGGGCCAACGTCCTGACTTTC. This chain joins TRBV7-2 and TRBJ2-6; D uncertain. Germline V lookup: CDR1 SGHTA, CDR2 FQGNSA. This CDR3 has 19 residues. The ends were cut back, 5 bases at V and 1 base at J, with 21 bases in the middle. Using reference TRBV7-2 and TRBJ2-6 for the parts outside the CDR3, the full variable domain is GAGVSQSPSNKVTEKGKDVELRCDPISGHTALYWYRQSLGQGLEFLIYFQGNSAPDKSGLPSDRFSAERTGGSVSTLTIQRTQQEDSAVYLCASSPRWGIGPSGANVLTFGAGSRLTVL.